Listed here are 14 T cell receptor beta chains from one sample, sequenced in a study of vaccination effects on CD4 cells after COVID-19. Their specific antigens are unknown. When less than 13 days of culture had elapsed, CD4+ T cells were isolated. Clones were read by immunoSEQ multiplex PCR, and TCRdb kept only the in-frame ones, dropping some. The sample holds more than 35,000 clones, about 81% seen once. Sequenced here: CD4+ T cells from PBMCs cultured without peptide, sampled before COVID-19 vaccination. The origin of the receptors is a human donor who received a COVID-19 vaccine.

The chain employs TRBV29-1 and TRBJ2-2; D gene ambiguous. V was cut by 6 bases and J by 1 base, with 6 bases left in between. The CDR3 consists of 12 residues. CDR1 is SQVTM, CDR2 ANQGSEA, per germline. CDR3 in DNA: TGCAGCGTCGCAAGGAACACCGGGGAGCTGTTTTTT. It yields the protein CSVARNTGELFF.

The chain is built from TRBV19 and TRBJ2-5; 8 bases align to TRBD1. Germline V gene data show CDR1 as LNHDA and CDR2 as SQIVND (reference sequence). The CDR3 consists of 19 residues. Losses at the gene ends were 6 bases for V and 1 base for J; bases not matched to a gene: 19. CDR3 sequence reads: CASSHSTGGLLRSQETQYF. CDR3 in DNA: TGTGCCAGTAGCCACTCCACAGGGGGGCTTTTACGTAGCCAAGAGACCCAGTACTTC. Looking up the rest from reference TRBV19 and TRBJ2-5 gives the full variable domain: DGGITQSPKYLFRKEGQNVTLSCEQNLNHDAMYWYRQDPGQGLRLIYYSQIVNDFQKGDIAEGYSVSREKKESFPLTVTSAQKNPTAFYLCASSHSTGGLLRSQETQYFGPGTRLLVL.

In the case of this clone: Other nucleotide sequences from this sample produce the same CDR3. The chain couples TRBV18 to TRBJ1-5; D gene unclear. This CDR3 is 13 amino acids long. V lost 3 bases and J 1 base, leaving 4 bases between the germline ends. Germline V gene sequence: CDR1 KGHSH, CDR2 LQKENI. The chain's CDR3 is CASSPDSNQPQHF. The DNA of the CDR3 is TGTGCCAGCTCACCGGACAGCAATCAGCCCCAGCATTTT.

CDR3 protein: CASSLAYSSYEQYV. CDR3 DNA: TGTGCCAGCAGCTTGGCTTACAGCTCATACGAGCAGTACGTC. J is TRBJ2-7 and V is TRBV5-6; no clear D. Deletions cut 0 bases from V and 4 bases from J, with 11 bases between. From germline, CDR1 is SGHDT and CDR2 YYEEEE. CDR3 length equals 14 residues.

The chain uses TRBV2 and TRBJ1-5; 7 bases map to TRBD1. This CDR3 spans 15 amino acids. Looked up from germline, CDR1 is SNHLY and CDR2 is FYNNEI. The J segment lost 0 bases and the V segment lost 7 bases, leaving 6 bases of the junction unmatched. CDR3 in DNA: TGTGCCAGCAAGGGGACAGCGGGTAGCAATCAGCCCCAGCATTTT. Encoded protein: CASKGTAGSNQPQHF. Combining the CDR3 with reference TRBV2 and TRBJ1-5 gives the whole variable domain EPEVTQTPSHQVTQMGQEVILRCVPISNHLYFYWYRQILGQKVEFLVSFYNNEISEKSEIFDDQFSVERPDGSNFTLKIRSTKLEDSAMYFCASKGTAGSNQPQHFGDGTRLSIL.

This clone was recorded only once. The V gene is TRBV30, the J gene TRBJ1-3, with D maybe TRBD1 (5 bases). The CDR3 runs to 16 residues. V was pared by 5 bases and J by 0 bases, with 17 bases between. Germline lookup yields CDR1 GTSNPN and CDR2 SVGIG (reference sequence). CDR3 sequence: CAWGRVGAISGNTIYF. The CDR3 nucleotides are TGTGCCTGGGGCAGGGTAGGGGCGATCTCTGGAAACACCATATATTTT.

This clone was detected a few times. V usage is TRBV13 and J usage is TRBJ1-5; D is unresolved. This CDR3 has 15 amino acids. V was trimmed by 5 bases and J by 3 bases, leaving 14 bases between them. The germline V gene encodes CDR1 PRHDT and CDR2 FYEKMQ (reference sequence). The DNA of the CDR3 is TGTGCCAGCAGCATTAATGGACGCCCCAATCAGCCCCAGCATTTT. It codes for CASSINGRPNQPQHF.

The rearrangement joins TRBV29-1 to TRBJ1-1; D perhaps matches TRBD1 (6 bases). Trimming took 3 bases from V and 1 from J, leaving 9 bases between them. This CDR3 is 13 amino acids long. The V gene's germline CDR1 is SQVTM and CDR2 ANQGSEA. In DNA form, the CDR3 reads TGCAGCGTTGATGGGACACCGAACACTGAAGCTTTCTTT. Its protein is CSVDGTPNTEAFF.

In regard to this clone: Different DNA sequences within this sample yield the same CDR3. The rearrangement uses TRBV5-1 and TRBJ1-3; D unclear. CDR3 length: 14 residues. V was shortened by 0 bases and J by 0 bases, with 4 bases between the two germline ends. CDR1 is SGHRS and CDR2 is YFSETQ in the germline V gene. The CDR3 here is CASSLDSSGNTIYF. CDR3 in DNA: TGCGCCAGCAGCTTGGACAGCTCTGGAAACACCATATATTTT.

In this sample, this clone turned up once. This rearrangement joins TRBV30 to TRBJ1-2; D uncertain. Between the trimmed V and J ends, which lost 2 bases and 8 bases, there was a span of 18 bases. CDR3 length equals 14 residues. CDR1 GTSNPN and CDR2 SVGIG come from the germline V gene (reference sequence). In DNA, the CDR3 is TGTGCCTGGAGTAAAGGACCCTCTTCTCGGGGCTACACCTTC. Translating gives CAWSKGPSSRGYTF.

The chain is built from TRBV4-3 and TRBJ1-2; no definite D call. Germline values: CDR1 LGHNA, CDR2 YSLEER. Trimming shortened V by 3 bases and J by 3 bases, and 14 bases separated the two germline ends. The CDR3 has 15 amino acids. Here the CDR3 reads CASSQALGRDYGYTF. CDR3 sequence (DNA): TGCGCCAGCAGCCAGGCCTTGGGCCGTGACTATGGCTACACCTTC.

The rearrangement links TRBV24-1 to TRBJ2-3, with TRBD2 identical over 11 bases. Trimming removed 4 bases from V and 5 bases from J; junction bases left unmatched: 4. CDR3 length: 15 amino acids. Germline CDR1 and CDR2: KGHDR and SFDVKD. The CDR3, as DNA: TGTGCCACCAGTGACACTAGCGGGGGCCAAGATACGCAGTATTTT. Encoded protein: CATSDTSGGQDTQYF.

This clone was counted only a few times. V is TRBV3-1 (or the pseudogene TRBV3-2) and J is TRBJ1-2; TRBD1 is a possible D gene (5 bases). CDR1 and CDR2 from the germline V gene are LGHDT and YNNKEL (reference sequence). V dropped 4 bases and J dropped 2 bases, with 11 bases sitting between them. This CDR3 is 14 amino acids long. CDR3 sequence (DNA): TGTGCCAGCAGCCGAATACAGGTGAACTATGGCTACACCTTC. It translates to CASSRIQVNYGYTF.

The V and J genes are TRBV24-1 and TRBJ1-2, with D tentatively TRBD1 (6 bases). Deletions cut 6 bases from V and 3 bases from J, with 10 bases between. Germline V gene sequence: CDR1 KGHDR, CDR2 SFDVKD. The CDR3 runs to 13 residues. CDR3 in DNA: TGTGCCACCAGTACCAAGGGGGACTATGGCTACACCTTC. This codes for CATSTKGDYGYTF.